The entry that follows covers one T cell receptor beta chain sequence. The antigen this receptor binds is unknown. Base quality data are lacking; no much larger clone is found one base away. The immunoSEQ Assay was the method used to sequence TCRbeta CDR3 regions. After extraction, genomic DNA underwent amplification by bias-controlled multiplex PCR, followed by high-throughput sequencing. In the original analysis: To quantify the absolute abundance of every unique TCRbeta CDR3 region, sequences were collapsed and filtered. T cell fraction was estimated by normalizing TCRbeta template counts to usable DNA, which was measured by amplifying reference genes present in all nucleated cells. Repertoire TCRs were annotated as SARS-CoV-2-specific by exact matching of V gene, CDR3 amino acid sequence and J gene to a known reactive TCR set. The reference SARS-CoV-2 TCR set was obtained from MIRA and was filtered for enrichment in COVID-19-positive ImmuneCODE repertoires, whereby public or cross-reactive TCRs were removed. Using the MIRA antigens, annotated TCRs were further analysed by specific ORF or by position within an ORF. Breadth was defined as the number of annotated unique rearrangements divided by the total number of unique productive rearrangements, and depth was defined as the summed frequency of the annotated unique rearrangements. Two-sided Wilcoxon rank-sum tests were applied when comparing TCR breadth between groups. Imported from immuneACCESS, the table was reduced by TCRdb to in-frame sequences with V and J called. These copies leave out some clones; in studies compared against another copy, an unresolved V gene accounts for under half, and the cause of the remainder is not known. That table is the source of V, J and clone size, and D and trimming were worked out from the DNA. The table for this sample lists about 680,000 clones; 89% of them were counted only once. Of the sample, about 1.5% falls within the top ten clones.

The CDR3, from cysteine to phenylalanine, totals 14 residues. The entry retains the CDR3 DNA only, 42 bases that are in frame from base 1. Trimming costs V 2 bases and J 5 bases, and their ends lie 10 bases apart. CDR1 and CDR2 were assigned from the germline V gene as MNHEY and SVGAGI. This entry is derived from a study of Ad26.COV2.S vaccination and SARS-CoV-2 variants (dated by TCRdb to the early 2020s). For the wider study: Vaccine-arm donors were drawn from COV1001, a multicentre, randomized, double-blind, placebo-controlled phase I-IIa trial of Ad26.COV2.S in healthy adults. Ad26.COV2.S was administered intramuscularly at 5 x 10^10 or 1 x 10^11 viral particles, either as a single shot or as two shots given 56 days apart. TCRbeta repertoire sequencing served as the tool for gauging how specific and how broad the SARS-CoV-2-reactive T cell receptors were following Ad26.COV2.S vaccination. The TCR-sequenced set comprised approximately 32 samples: approximately 20 Ad26.COV2.S vaccine recipients, 5 placebo recipients and 8 SARS-CoV-2 convalescent individuals. Trial participants were randomized into five groups of five, in which low-dose or high-dose Ad26.COV2.S was given once or twice, or placebo was given on both occasions. Blinding of investigators to trial group allocation was maintained during experiments and outcome assessment.

Summary of the overall study and its limitations: The authors noted that total T cell responses may have been underestimated by the TCR breadth and depth analyses. Spike-specific TCR breadth was higher in Ad26.COV2.S recipients than in placebo recipients (P = 0.0014). Substantial breadth of spike-specific CD8+ and CD4+ T cell responses was reported after vaccination. Vaccine and placebo recipients had comparable non-spike TCR breadth, which fits with the vaccine containing only spike. The study was not powered for comparison of responses between vaccine doses or regimens.

The treatment or condition label, as the study defines it: 15 to 20 received Ad26.COV2.S at low or high dose, single or two shots; several received placebo; per-sample allocation not given. Repertoires of vaccine and placebo recipients were sequenced from samples taken on day 63 after the first injection. In Cohort 1b, around 23 adults aged 18-55 years were enrolled at a single site in Boston, USA, between 29 July and 7 August 2020. Ad26.COV2.S consisted of a replication-incompetent adenovirus type 26 vector by which a prefusion-stabilized SARS-CoV-2 spike protein from the original Wuhan strain was expressed.

Specimen: peripheral blood, collected in a trial of Ad26.COV2.S vaccine versus placebo. This clonotype originated in a person aged 18-65 years who received the Ad26.COV2.S COVID-19 vaccine or a placebo. The V gene is TRBV6-5 and the J gene is TRBJ2-1; tentative D gene TRBD1, with 5 bases matching. The CDR3 here reads CASSYDRKNNEQFF. At the DNA level, the sequence is TGTGCCAGCAGTTACGACAGAAAAAACAATGAGCAGTTCTTC.